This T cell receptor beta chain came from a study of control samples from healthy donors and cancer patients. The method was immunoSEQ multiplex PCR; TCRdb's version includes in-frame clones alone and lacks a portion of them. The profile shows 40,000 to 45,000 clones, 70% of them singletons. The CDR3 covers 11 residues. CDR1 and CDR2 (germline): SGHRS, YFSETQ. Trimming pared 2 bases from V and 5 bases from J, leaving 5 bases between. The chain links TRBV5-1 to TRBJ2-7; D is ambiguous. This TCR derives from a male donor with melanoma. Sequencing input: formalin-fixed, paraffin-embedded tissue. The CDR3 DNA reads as TGCGCCAGCAGCTTCGCCGACGAGCAGTACTTC. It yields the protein CASSFADEQYF. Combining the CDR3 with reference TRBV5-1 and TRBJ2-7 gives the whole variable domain KAGVTQTPRYLIKTRGQQVTLSCSPISGHRSVSWYQQTPGQGLQFLFEYFSETQRNKGNFPGRFSGRQFSNSRSEMNVSTLELGDSALYLCASSFADEQYFGPGTRLTVT.